This paragraph covers one T cell receptor beta chain sequence. Antigen unknown. The source of the sample is a study of Tregs in tolerant kidney transplant recipients. The nonmyeloablative bone marrow transplants came from related graft donors, with transient mixed chimerism. Germline-derived CDR1 and CDR2 are SGHVS and FQNEAQ. Trimming pared 4 bases from V and 2 bases from J, leaving 8 bases between. CDR3 size: 13 residues. Profiled with immunoSEQ multiplex PCR; TCRdb holds only in-frame clones, not every one. The top ten clones hold 13% to 15% of a sample with some 56,000 clones, approximately 91% of them seen once. General study points: Biological reproducibility was not directly addressed in this study. The small number of patients limits these findings pending further validation. Activated donor B cell expansion appeared to reveal the most relevant donor-specific TCRbeta repertoire.

The J gene is TRBJ1-2, the V gene TRBV7-8; perhaps TRBD1 as D (6 bases). The TCR comes from a human patient who received a combined kidney and bone marrow transplant. Some T cells may be transferred from the graft donor. The sequences come from CD8+ T cells from blood (PBMCs), collected 24 months after the transplant. CDR3 nucleotide sequence: TGTGCCAGCAGCTCAACAGGGAACTATGGCTACACCTTC. This sequence encodes CASSSTGNYGYTF. The full variable domain, its missing parts supplied by reference TRBV7-8 and TRBJ1-2, is GAGVSQSPRYKVAKRGQDVALRCDPISGHVSLFWYQQALGQGPEFLTYFQNEAQLDKSGLPSDRFFAERPEGSVSTLKIQRTQQEDSAVYLCASSSTGNYGYTFGSGTRLTVV.